Listed here are 18 T cell receptor beta chains from one sample, sequenced in a study of T cells in Graves' hyperthyroidism and ophthalmopathy. Researchers amplified the TCR beta CDR3 regions from RNA transcripts. During a first-round RT-PCR of the TCR CDR3, the HTBI primer set was used. TCRdb redid the calling of the multiplex PCR reads with MiXCR, one entry per CDR3 protein. The sample includes fewer than 550,000 distinct CDR3 sequences, around a quarter of them seen just once. Input material: blood. These receptors were obtained from a woman in her twenties or thirties with Graves' ophthalmopathy.

The V gene is TRBV12-3 or TRBV12-4, the J gene TRBJ2-2; D unresolved. The CDR3 totals 14 residues. With 3 bases removed from V and 1 base from J, the gap between germline ends came to 6 bases. CDR3 nucleotides: TGTGCCAGCAGTTTTCCGGTGAACACCGGGGAGCTGTTTTTT. It codes for CASSFPVNTGELFF.

This clonotype has at least ten counts. This sequence joins TRBV7-2 and TRBJ2-5; no clear D. With 2 bases removed from V and 2 bases from J, the gap between germline ends came to 12 bases. CDR3 length equals 15 residues. Per germline, CDR1 SGHTA and CDR2 FQGNSA. The CDR3, as DNA: TGTGCCAGCAGCTTATCTAAGGGTCGACAAGAGACCCAGTACTTC. Residues: CASSLSKGRQETQYF.

The chain couples TRBV19 to TRBJ1-1; D may be TRBD1 (5 bases). V gave up 6 bases and J gave up 4 bases, with 18 bases separating them. Germline V gene lookup returns CDR1 LNHDA and CDR2 SQIVND (reference sequence). CDR3 length equals 15 residues. The CDR3 sequence is CASSLADSPGTEAFF. Written as DNA, the CDR3 is TGTGCCAGTAGCCTCGCAGACAGTCCAGGCACTGAAGCTTTCTTT.

This clonotype was seen repeatedly, ten times or more. The V and J genes are TRBV9 and TRBJ1-1, with D tentatively TRBD1 (5 bases). This CDR3 region has 13 residues. CDR1 and CDR2 from the germline V gene are SGDLS and YYNGEE. Trimming left V 0 bases short and J 7 bases short, with 10 bases between. The DNA for the CDR3 is TGTGCCAGCAGCGTAGCTACGAGGGGTGAAGCTTTCTTT. It translates to CASSVATRGEAFF.

The chain combines TRBV10-3 with TRBJ2-7; 9 bases align to TRBD2. The V gene end was trimmed by 6 bases and the J gene end by 7 bases; junction bases not matched to a gene: 10. Germline V gene sequence: CDR1 ENHRY, CDR2 SYGVKD. The length of the CDR3 is 14 residues. The CDR3 loop reads CAIRPLIAGVEQYF. For the CDR3, the DNA is TGTGCCATCAGGCCTCTGATAGCGGGAGTTGAGCAGTACTTC.

This chain links TRBV12-3 or TRBV12-4 with TRBJ1-1; no clear D. The ends were cut back, 4 bases at V and 4 bases at J, with 7 bases in the middle. The CDR3 consists of 12 residues. The CDR3 coding sequence is TGTGCCAGCAGTTCACACCTCACTGAAGCTTTCTTT. Translation: CASSSHLTEAFF.

This clonotype was recorded many times. The chain carries TRBV19 and TRBJ1-1; D call uncertain. V lost 1 base and J 5 bases, leaving 11 bases between the germline ends. CDR3 length: 14 residues. Germline V CDR1 and CDR2: LNHDA, SQIVND (reference sequence). CDR3 region: CASSIAEEVTEAFF. The CDR3 bases are TGTGCCAGTAGTATAGCGGAGGAGGTTACTGAAGCTTTCTTT.

Comment on this clonotype: This may be a read error: a much more frequent sequence differs by one nucleotide. This chain connects TRBV7-2 to TRBJ2-5; 7 bases are shared with TRBD2. Germline CDR1 reads SGHTA; CDR2 reads FQGNSA. Trimming took 4 bases from V and 7 from J; bases not matched to a gene: 9. The CDR3 loop spans 14 amino acids. CDR3 DNA sequence: TGTGCCAGCAGCTCAGTGGCGGGGGACGGGACCCAGTACTTC. Translation gives CASSSVAGDGTQYF.

This clonotype has just a few counts. The chain combines TRBV3-1 with TRBJ1-6, with 11 positions matching TRBD1. Unmatched junction bases numbered 8, after V lost 1 base and J lost 9 bases. Germline V gene sequence: CDR1 LGHDT, CDR2 YNNKEL (reference sequence). This CDR3 contains 17 residues. CDR3 coding DNA: TGTGCCAGCAGCCAAGCCCGGACAGGGGGCAATACTTCACCCCTCCACTTT. It codes for CASSQARTGGNTSPLHF.

This sequence joins TRBV6-2 or TRBV6-3 and TRBJ2-7, with a tentative D call TRBD2 (5 bases). CDR1 and CDR2 from the germline V gene are MNHEY and SVGEGT. Deletions cut 0 bases from V and 4 bases from J, with 22 bases between. This CDR3 contains 18 residues. As DNA, the CDR3 is TGTGCCAGCAGTTACTCGAAAGCTTTGTCCTCGAGGGAATACGAGCAGTACTTC. It yields the protein CASSYSKALSSREYEQYF.

About this clonotype itself: A read error may be the cause here, since a much bigger clone is one base away. This chain joins TRBV7-3 and TRBJ2-7, with D perhaps TRBD1 or TRBD2 (6 bases each). Between the trimmed V and J ends, which lost 2 bases and 7 bases, there was a span of 18 bases. CDR1 is SGHTA and CDR2 is FQGTGA in the germline V gene. The CDR3 is made up of 15 amino acids. The CDR3 here is CASSLVGGPMWEQYF. The DNA of the CDR3 is TGTGCCAGCAGCTTAGTCGGGGGCCCAATGTGGGAGCAGTACTTC.

This clonotype was seen only a few times. This chain connects TRBV28 to TRBJ2-7, with D tentatively TRBD1 (7 bases). This CDR3 is built from 15 residues. Germline loops: CDR1 MDHEN, CDR2 SYDVKM. The V end was cut by 3 bases, the J end by 4 bases, with 16 bases between. In nucleotides, the CDR3 is TGTGCCAGCAGTTTGGCGGGACAGAGGGAATACGAGCAGTACTTC. Its protein is CASSLAGQREYEQYF.

This clonotype was seen a few times. The J gene is TRBJ2-5, the V gene TRBV15, with TRBD2 matching 9 bases. After removal of 0 bases from V and 2 bases from J, the junction contained 4 bases not matched to a gene. The CDR3 sequence is 16 residues long. Per germline, CDR1 LNHNV and CDR2 YYDKDF (reference sequence). The CDR3 reads CATSRDWRGGQETQYF. In DNA form, the CDR3 reads TGTGCCACCAGCAGAGATTGGCGGGGGGGGCAAGAGACCCAGTACTTC.

This sequence joins TRBV20-1 and TRBJ2-5; 11 nucleotides line up with TRBD1. This CDR3 spans 13 amino acids. J lost 5 bases, V lost 6 bases, and 5 bases had no gene match. Germline V lookup: CDR1 DFQATT, CDR2 SNEGSKA (reference sequence). This chain's CDR3 is CSALDRGQETQYF. CDR3 bases: TGCAGTGCGTTGGACAGGGGGCAGGAGACCCAGTACTTC.

This clonotype has ten or more counts. The rearrangement joins TRBV25-1 to TRBJ1-1, with TRBD1 matching over 12 bases. Trimming took 6 bases from V and 1 from J; bases not matched to a gene: 9. The germline V gene has CDR1 MGHDK and CDR2 SYGVNS. The CDR3 has 17 residues. The CDR3 region is CASSPPGTGGANTEAFF. CDR3 sequence (DNA): TGTGCCAGCAGCCCCCCCGGGACAGGGGGCGCGAACACTGAAGCTTTCTTT.

The chain recombines TRBV24-1 with TRBJ2-2; D may match TRBD1 or TRBD2 (5 bases each). Trimming removed 5 bases at V and 4 bases at J, with 7 bases between. Germline V gene sequence: CDR1 KGHDR, CDR2 SFDVKD. The CDR3 has 13 residues. CDR3 in amino acids: CATSAGGTGELFF. In DNA, the CDR3 is TGTGCCACCAGTGCTGGGGGCACCGGGGAGCTGTTTTTT.

This clonotype showed up many times. J is TRBJ2-2 and V is TRBV6-2 or TRBV6-3; D remains ambiguous. Between the trimmed V and J ends, which lost 0 bases and 5 bases, there was a span of 10 bases. CDR1 is MNHEY, CDR2 SVGEGT, per germline. This CDR3 region has 15 residues. In nucleotides, the CDR3 is TGTGCCAGCAGTTACTCCGGCTTCCTTACCGGGGAGCTGTTTTTT. Its translation is CASSYSGFLTGELFF.

The sample holds many counts of this clonotype. The chain couples TRBV10-3 to TRBJ1-5; weak D call: TRBD1 (5 bases). The CDR3 runs 13 residues. The V end was cut by 0 bases, the J end by 5 bases, with 5 bases between. Germline CDR1 is ENHRY and CDR2 is SYGVKD. CDR3 nucleotide sequence: TGTGCCATCAGTGAGTCAGGGGATCAGCCCCAGCATTTT. Translating gives CAISESGDQPQHF.